Presented here are 8 T cell receptor beta chains from one specimen sequenced in a study of human T cells and chemical hapten exposure. Each CDR3 protein gets one entry after TCRdb re-called the RACE reads with MiXCR. The data contain roughly 200,000 distinct CDR3 sequences, around 23% of them seen just once; the ten biggest clones take up around 2.5%. Time point meaning: patch test 3, about 24 weeks after DPC sensitization. As for treatment: therapeutic diphenylcyclopropenone sensitization with weekly scalp DPC. Source: whole blood, taken in connection with sensitization to the hapten diphenylcyclopropenone (DPC). The receptors stem from a middle-aged woman with alopecia areata. Some clones in this sample may be carry-over from other donors' samples.

The chain has TRBV6-2 or TRBV6-3 and TRBJ2-2, with 7 bases fitting TRBD1. Trimming took 7 bases from V and 6 from J; bases not matched to a gene: 8. Germline V CDR1 and CDR2: MNHEY, SVGEGT. This CDR3 spans 14 amino acids. CDR3 sequence reads: CASTPRQGAGELFF. CDR3 coding DNA: TGTGCCAGCACCCCCCGGCAGGGGGCCGGGGAGCTGTTTTTT.

This clonotype was seen a handful of times. The chain uses TRBV11-2 and TRBJ2-2; D is possibly TRBD1 or TRBD2 (5 bases each). The CDR3 sequence is 17 residues long. Trimming shortened V by 7 bases and J by 7 bases, and 25 bases separated the two germline ends. From germline, CDR1 is SGHAT and CDR2 FQNNGV. CDR3 sequence reads: CASILRYGTNTIGELFF. The CDR3 nucleotides are TGTGCCAGCATCCTTAGGTACGGGACGAACACCATCGGGGAGCTGTTTTTT.

This clonotype came up a few times. The rearrangement uses TRBV4-3 and TRBJ1-5; D uncertain. CDR3 length equals 13 residues. Germline-derived CDR1 and CDR2 are LGHNA and YSLEER. V gave up 0 bases and J gave up 7 bases, with 7 bases separating them. The CDR3 reads CASSQDFAQPQHF. CDR3 DNA: TGCGCCAGCAGCCAAGATTTTGCCCAGCCCCAGCATTTT.

The chain combines TRBV7-2 with TRBJ2-7, with D hard to call. Germline CDR1 reads SGHTA; CDR2 reads FQGNSA. The CDR3 totals 13 residues. V was cut by 5 bases and J by 3 bases, with 11 bases left in between. In DNA form, the CDR3 reads TGTGCCAGCAGCCCCATCAGTTTCTACGAGCAGTACTTC. Amino acids: CASSPISFYEQYF.

This clonotype was seen only a few times. The V gene is TRBV20-1, the J gene TRBJ2-7, with 7 bases lining up with TRBD1. V was clipped by 6 bases and J by 0 bases; unmatched bases: 8. The germline gives CDR1 DFQATT, CDR2 SNEGSKA (reference sequence). The CDR3 loop spans 14 amino acids. CDR3 nucleotide sequence: TGCAGTGCCGAGGACAGGCCCAGCTCCTACGAGCAGTACTTC. This encodes CSAEDRPSSYEQYF.

This clonotype was seen a few times. This rearrangement joins TRBV15 to TRBJ1-2; D is perhaps TRBD1 (5 bases). CDR3 length: 16 amino acids. Trimming removed 0 bases at V and 1 base at J, with 12 bases between. Germline V CDR1 and CDR2: LNHNV, YYDKDF (reference sequence). The CDR3 sequence is CATSRDRQGLNYGYTF. In nucleotides, the CDR3 is TGTGCCACCAGCAGAGATCGGCAGGGCCTTAACTATGGCTACACCTTC.

The gene calls are TRBV28 and TRBJ2-3, with TRBD2 matching over 12 bases. The CDR3 is 15 amino acids. Germline CDR1 MDHEN, CDR2 SYDVKM. V dropped 4 bases and J dropped 2; count of bases not matched to a gene: 1. CDR3 region: CASSWTSGNTDTQYF. Here the CDR3 DNA reads TGTGCCAGCAGTTGGACTAGCGGGAACACAGATACGCAGTATTTT.

This clonotype was detected a few times. The chain links TRBV6-5 to TRBJ2-1, with 12 bases aligning to TRBD2. The CDR3 extends over 14 amino acids. Germline CDR1 is MNHEY and CDR2 is SVGAGI. J was trimmed by 8 bases and V by 6 bases; bases with no gene match: 5. CDR3 loop: CASSLAGGQHEQFF. CDR3 nucleotides: TGTGCCAGCAGCCTAGCGGGAGGGCAACATGAGCAGTTCTTC.